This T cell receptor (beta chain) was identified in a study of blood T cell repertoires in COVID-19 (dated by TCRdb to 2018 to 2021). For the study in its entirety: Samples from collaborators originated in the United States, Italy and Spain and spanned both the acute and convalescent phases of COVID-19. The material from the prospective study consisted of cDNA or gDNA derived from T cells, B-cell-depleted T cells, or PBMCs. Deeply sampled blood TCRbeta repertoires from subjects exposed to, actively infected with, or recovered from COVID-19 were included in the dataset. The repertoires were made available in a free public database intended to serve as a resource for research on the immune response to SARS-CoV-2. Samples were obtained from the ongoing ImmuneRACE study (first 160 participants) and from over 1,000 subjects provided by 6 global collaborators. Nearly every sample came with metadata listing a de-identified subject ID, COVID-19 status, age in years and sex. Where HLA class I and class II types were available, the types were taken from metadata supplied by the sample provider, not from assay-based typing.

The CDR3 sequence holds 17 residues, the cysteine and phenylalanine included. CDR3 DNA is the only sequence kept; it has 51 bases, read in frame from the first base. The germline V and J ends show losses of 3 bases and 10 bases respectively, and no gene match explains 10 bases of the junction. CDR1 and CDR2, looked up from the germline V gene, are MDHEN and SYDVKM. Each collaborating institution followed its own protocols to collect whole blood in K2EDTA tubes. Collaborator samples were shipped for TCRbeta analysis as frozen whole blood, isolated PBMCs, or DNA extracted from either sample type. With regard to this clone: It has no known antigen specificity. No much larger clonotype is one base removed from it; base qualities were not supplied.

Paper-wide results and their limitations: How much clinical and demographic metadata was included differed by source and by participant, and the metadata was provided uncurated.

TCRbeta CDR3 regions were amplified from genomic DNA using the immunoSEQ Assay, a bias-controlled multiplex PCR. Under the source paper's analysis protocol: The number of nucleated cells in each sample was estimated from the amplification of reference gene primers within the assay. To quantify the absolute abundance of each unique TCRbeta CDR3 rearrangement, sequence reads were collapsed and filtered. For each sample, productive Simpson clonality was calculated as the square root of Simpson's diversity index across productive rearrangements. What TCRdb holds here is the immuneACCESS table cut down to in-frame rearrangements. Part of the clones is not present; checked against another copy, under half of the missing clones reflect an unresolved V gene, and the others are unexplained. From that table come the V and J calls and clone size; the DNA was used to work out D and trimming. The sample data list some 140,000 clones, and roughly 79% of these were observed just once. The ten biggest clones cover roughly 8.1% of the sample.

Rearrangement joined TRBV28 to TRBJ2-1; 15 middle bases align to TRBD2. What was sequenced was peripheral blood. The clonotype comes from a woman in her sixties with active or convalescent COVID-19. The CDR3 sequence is CASSFPRTSGRAGEQFF. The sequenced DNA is TGTGCCAGCAGTTTCCCCCGGACTAGCGGGAGGGCCGGGGAGCAGTTCTTC. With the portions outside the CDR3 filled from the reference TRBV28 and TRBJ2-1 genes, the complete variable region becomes DVKVTQSSRYLVKRTGEKVFLECVQDMDHENMFWYRQDPGLGLRLIYFSYDVKMKEKGDIPEGYSVSREKKERFSLILESASTNQTSMYLCASSFPRTSGRAGEQFFGPGTRLTVL.